This T cell receptor (beta chain) was identified during a study of vaccination and CD4 T cells after COVID-19. With regard to this clonotype: Its target is not known.

Treatment given: approximately 9-day PBMC culture with coronavirus spike peptide pools or control peptides (ViraFEST assay). Sequenced with the Oncomine TCR Beta short-read assay was DNA taken from cultured CD4+ T cells. TCRdb used MiXCR to reprocess the PCR reads, holding one entry per CDR3 protein. Here the sample spans about 8,500 distinct CDR3 sequences, nearly 20% being singletons. The CDR3 length is 16 residues. Germline CDR1 and CDR2: DFQATT and SNEGSKA (reference sequence). Trimming took 0 bases from V and 0 from J, leaving 12 bases between them. The clonotype comes from a human donor who had recovered from COVID-19. This specimen was CD4+ T cells from blood, cultured in vitro, taken after SARS-CoV-2 vaccination. V and J are TRBV20-1 and TRBJ2-1, with D perhaps matching TRBD2 (5 bases). CDR3 in amino acids: CSARDPSGSSYNEQFF. DNA of the CDR3: TGCAGTGCTAGAGACCCCAGCGGTAGCTCCTACAATGAGCAGTTCTTC.